This passage covers 8 T cell receptor beta chains from one sample sequenced in a study of early stage breast cancer tumors. TCRdb's copy holds only in-frame clones and misses some; the assay was immunoSEQ multiplex PCR. This sample has 45,000 to 60,000 clones, with 75% to 95% found just once. Sequenced sample: blood. Receptors originate from a person aged 70 to 79 with breast cancer.

The V gene is TRBV5-5, the J gene TRBJ1-2; TRBD1 might be the D (5 bases). The length of the CDR3 is 14 residues. In germline, CDR1 is SGHKS, CDR2 YYEKEE (reference sequence). V lost 4 bases, J lost 2 bases, and 12 bases lay in between. This CDR3 reads CASSRDGGNYGYTF. The CDR3 coding sequence is TGTGCCAGCAGCAGGGATGGGGGGAACTATGGCTACACCTTC.

The chain employs TRBV13 and TRBJ2-5; D not resolved. V was shortened by 0 bases and J by 5 bases, with 16 bases between the two germline ends. This CDR3 has 16 amino acids. Germline CDR1 reads PRHDT; CDR2 reads FYEKMQ (reference sequence). CDR3 sequence reads: CASSLGGASSAETQYF. The CDR3 coding sequence is TGTGCCAGCAGCTTAGGCGGAGCTAGTTCCGCCGAGACCCAGTACTTC.

The chain combines TRBV9 with TRBJ1-1; a possible D gene is TRBD1 (5 bases). Germline V lookup: CDR1 SGDLS, CDR2 YYNGEE. The CDR3 runs 15 residues. V gave up 4 bases and J gave up 4 bases, with 17 bases separating them. CDR3 loop: CASSSRQSGGTEAFF. The CDR3 region has the DNA TGTGCCAGCAGCTCACGACAGTCGGGGGGCACTGAAGCTTTCTTT.

This clone appeared a few times. The gene calls are TRBV9 and TRBJ2-3; the match to TRBD2 covers 8 bases. The CDR3 is made up of 15 amino acids. V lost 0 bases, J lost 3 bases, and 3 bases stayed unmatched. The germline gives CDR1 SGDLS, CDR2 YYNGEE. CDR3 sequence reads: CASSVGLARTDTQYF. CDR3 in DNA: TGTGCCAGCAGCGTAGGACTAGCGCGGACAGATACGCAGTATTTT. The full variable domain, with the rest looked up from reference TRBV9 and TRBJ2-3, is DSGVTQTPKHLITATGQRVTLRCSPRSGDLSVYWYQQSLDQGLQFLIQYYNGEERAKGNILERFSAQQFPDLHSELNLSSLELGDSALYFCASSVGLARTDTQYFGPGTRLTVL.

This clone was seen a single time. The chain recombines TRBV19 with TRBJ2-3; the match to TRBD1 covers 8 bases. Germline trimming cut 4 bases from V and 2 bases from J; bases unmatched to any gene: 8. CDR1 and CDR2 from the germline V gene are LNHDA and SQIVND (reference sequence). The CDR3 contains 16 residues. Here the CDR3 reads CASSTGTGIYTDTQYF. The CDR3 DNA sequence: TGTGCCAGTAGTACCGGGACAGGAATTTACACAGATACGCAGTATTTT. Looking up the rest from reference TRBV19 and TRBJ2-3 gives the full variable domain: DGGITQSPKYLFRKEGQNVTLSCEQNLNHDAMYWYRQDPGQGLRLIYYSQIVNDFQKGDIAEGYSVSREKKESFPLTVTSAQKNPTAFYLCASSTGTGIYTDTQYFGPGTRLTVL.

The chain joins TRBV6-6 to TRBJ1-6; D ambiguous. V was trimmed by 4 bases and J by 9 bases, leaving 10 bases between them. The CDR3 runs to 13 residues. CDR1 and CDR2 from the germline V gene are MNHNY and SVGAGI (reference sequence). The DNA of the CDR3 is TGTGCCAGCAGTTCCGAGTCCTTTTCACCCCTCCACTTT. It yields the protein CASSSESFSPLHF.

The chain joins TRBV30 to TRBJ1-1; maybe TRBD1 (6 bases). CDR1 is GTSNPN, CDR2 SVGIG, per germline (reference sequence). The CDR3 extends over 13 amino acids. V lost 0 bases and J lost 4, with 9 bases in between. CDR3 bases: TGTGCCTGGAGTGTACAGGGATCCACTGAAGCTTTCTTT. Protein sequence: CAWSVQGSTEAFF. The full variable domain, rest sourced from reference TRBV30 and TRBJ1-1, is SQTIHQWPATLVQPVGSPLSLECTVEGTSNPNLYWYRQAAGRGLQLLFYSVGIGQISSEVPQNLSASRPQDRQFILSSKKLLLSDSGFYLCAWSVQGSTEAFFGQGTRLTVV.

This chain uses TRBV4-3 with TRBJ1-5, with D possibly TRBD1 on 5 matching bases. There are 15 residues in the CDR3. The germline V and J ends were trimmed by 0 bases and 8 bases, with 14 bases remaining between them. In germline, CDR1 is LGHNA, CDR2 YSLEER. The chain's CDR3 is CASSQDFRGGKPQHF. CDR3 in DNA: TGCGCCAGCAGCCAAGATTTTAGGGGAGGCAAGCCCCAGCATTTT.